One and the same sample provided the 27 T cell receptor beta chains below, sequenced in a study of blood T cell repertoires in COVID-19. The repertoire was sequenced with immunoSEQ multiplex PCR; TCRdb's copy has only in-frame clones and lacks some. Of fewer than 140,000 clones in the sample, approximately 80% are singletons; the top ten hold 11% to 15%. Sequenced input: peripheral blood. These receptors were collected from a woman aged 55-70 years with acute or convalescent COVID-19.

This clone was observed once. The chain has TRBV29-1 and TRBJ2-1; D not certain. The germline V gene encodes CDR1 SQVTM and CDR2 ANQGSEA. V gave up 5 bases and J gave up 4 bases, with 15 bases separating them. The CDR3 is 14 residues long. The chain's CDR3 is CSVKAGALYNEQFF. Written as DNA, the CDR3 is TGCAGCGTTAAGGCAGGCGCTCTTTACAATGAGCAGTTCTTC.

This chain joins TRBV2 and TRBJ2-1, with TRBD1 as a possible D gene (5 bases). V lost 9 bases to trimming and J lost 0 bases, with 21 bases between them. CDR1 is SNHLY, CDR2 FYNNEI, per germline. This CDR3 has 17 residues. The CDR3, as DNA: TGTGCCAGTCAGGGTCTGGAAAACTTCCCCTCCTACAATGAGCAGTTCTTC. Protein product: CASQGLENFPSYNEQFF.

The CDR3, as DNA: TGTGCCATAGGACTAGCGGGGGGGCCCCGAGATACGCAGTATTTT. Translating it yields CAIGLAGGPRDTQYF. This chain joins TRBV10-3 and TRBJ2-3; 15 nucleotides match TRBD2. Germline V CDR1 and CDR2: ENHRY, SYGVKD. Trimming removed 9 bases from V and 5 bases from J; junction bases left unmatched: 6. The CDR3 has 15 residues.

The CDR3 loop is CSVAQGTGAEAFF. Written as DNA, the CDR3 is TGCAGCGTTGCTCAAGGGACAGGGGCCGAAGCTTTCTTT. The V gene is TRBV29-1, the J gene TRBJ1-1; 10 positions agree with TRBD1. Germline values: CDR1 SQVTM, CDR2 ANQGSEA. V lost 4 bases and J lost 8; bases outside the gene matches: 7. This CDR3 comprises 13 residues.

The CDR3 protein is CASSLAGGRTGELFF. CDR3 DNA sequence: TGCGCCAGCAGTCTGGCGGGAGGGAGGACCGGGGAGCTGTTTTTT. The chain joins TRBV10-1 to TRBJ2-2; the match to TRBD2 covers 9 bases. V trimming: 5 bases; J trimming: 5 bases; junction bases outside the gene matches: 6. The CDR3 spans 15 residues. CDR1 is WNHNN, CDR2 SYGVQD, per germline (reference sequence).

This chain connects TRBV11-2 to TRBJ2-7; 8 bases are a match to TRBD2. Germline-derived CDR1 and CDR2 are SGHAT and FQNNGV. Unmatched junction bases numbered 10, after V lost 5 bases and J lost 7 bases. The CDR3 runs to 14 residues. As DNA, the CDR3 is TGTGCCAGCAGCCAACCCCCGTCGGGAGGGGAGCAGTACTTC. This codes for CASSQPPSGGEQYF.

V gene TRBV12-3 or TRBV12-4 combines with J gene TRBJ2-2; D ambiguous. The CDR3 spans 13 residues. The V end lost 6 bases, the J end lost 6 bases, and 11 bases lay between the germline ends. The CDR3 region has the DNA TGTGCCAGCAGACTCCTCCTCGCCGGGGAGCTGTTTTTT. This encodes CASRLLLAGELFF.

V gene TRBV12-5 combines with J gene TRBJ2-1, with 11 positions matching TRBD1. The CDR3 covers 14 residues. Unmatched junction bases numbered 2, after V lost 4 bases and J lost 6 bases. The germline CDR1 and CDR2 sequences are LGHNT and FRNRAP. The CDR3 here is CASGWGTGGNEQFF. For the CDR3, the DNA is TGTGCTAGTGGTTGGGGGACAGGGGGCAATGAGCAGTTCTTC.

The chain employs TRBV20-1 and TRBJ1-1; 11 bases are shared with TRBD1. The V gene's germline CDR1 is DFQATT and CDR2 SNEGSKA (reference sequence). With V trimmed by 6 bases and J by 9 bases, 3 bases remained unmatched. The CDR3 runs 11 residues. CDR3 residues: CSAGTGGQAFF. For the CDR3, the DNA is TGCAGTGCCGGGACAGGGGGGCAAGCTTTCTTT.

The V gene is TRBV19, the J gene TRBJ2-2, with D perhaps matching TRBD2 (6 bases). V was clipped by 6 bases and J by 7 bases, with 15 bases between them. The germline V gene encodes CDR1 LNHDA and CDR2 SQIVND (reference sequence). This CDR3 has 14 amino acids. The CDR3 here is CASRGRGMVGELFF. The CDR3 DNA sequence: TGTGCCAGTAGGGGGCGCGGGATGGTCGGGGAGCTGTTTTTT. The full variable domain, rest sourced from reference TRBV19 and TRBJ2-2, is DGGITQSPKYLFRKEGQNVTLSCEQNLNHDAMYWYRQDPGQGLRLIYYSQIVNDFQKGDIAEGYSVSREKKESFPLTVTSAQKNPTAFYLCASRGRGMVGELFFGEGSRLTVL.

The chain carries TRBV18 and TRBJ1-2, with D possibly matching TRBD1 (6 bases). This CDR3 contains 16 residues. Germline assignment: CDR1 KGHSH and CDR2 LQKENI. V gave up 4 bases and J gave up 3 bases, with 18 bases separating them. This chain's CDR3 is CASSLASGVSDYGYTF. The CDR3 nucleotides are TGTGCCAGCTCACTTGCGTCAGGGGTCTCTGACTATGGCTACACCTTC.

The DNA for the CDR3 is TGCGCCAGCAGCCAAGATTCGGGGGGCGTCGACATTCAGTACTTC. It yields the protein CASSQDSGGVDIQYF. This chain links TRBV4-1 with TRBJ2-4; D possibly corresponds to TRBD2 (7 bases). Germline V lookup: CDR1 MGHRA, CDR2 YSYEKL. The CDR3 is 15 residues long. V lost 0 bases to trimming and J lost 8 bases, with 14 bases between them.

The chain links TRBV30 to TRBJ2-5; 7 bases are a match to TRBD1. With 4 bases clipped from V and 5 bases from J, the junction kept 10 bases outside the gene matches. The CDR3 runs 14 residues. Per germline, CDR1 GTSNPN and CDR2 SVGIG (reference sequence). The CDR3 region has the DNA TGTGCCTGGAACAGGGGTCCGAAAAGGGAGACCCAGTACTTC. This gives the protein CAWNRGPKRETQYF. Together with reference TRBV30 and TRBJ2-5, the CDR3 gives the full variable domain: SQTIHQWPATLVQPVGSPLSLECTVEGTSNPNLYWYRQAAGRGLQLLFYSVGIGQISSEVPQNLSASRPQDRQFILSSKKLLLSDSGFYLCAWNRGPKRETQYFGPGTRLLVL.

The chain couples TRBV27 to TRBJ1-6; tentative D call: TRBD1 (5 bases). V was trimmed by 2 bases and J by 4 bases, leaving 9 bases between them. Germline V CDR1 and CDR2: MNHEY, SMNVEV (reference sequence). This CDR3 is 15 amino acids long. CDR3 DNA: TGTGCCAGCAGTTTAACAGGTGGATATAATTCACCCCTCCACTTT. This sequence encodes CASSLTGGYNSPLHF.

This chain uses TRBV19 with TRBJ2-3; D is perhaps TRBD2 (5 bases). Germline V gene sequence: CDR1 LNHDA, CDR2 SQIVND (reference sequence). The V and J ends lost 4 bases and 0 bases respectively, with 14 bases between them. This CDR3 has 16 amino acids. The CDR3 loop reads CASSNARADSTDTQYF. The DNA for the CDR3 is TGTGCCAGTAGTAACGCGCGGGCCGATAGCACAGATACGCAGTATTTT.

The chain has TRBV28 and TRBJ1-2; TRBD1 matches at 9 bases. This CDR3 spans 15 amino acids. J was trimmed by 4 bases and V by 7 bases; bases with no gene match: 10. From germline, CDR1 is MDHEN and CDR2 SYDVKM. The CDR3 bases are TGTGCCAGCAAGAGCGGACAGGGGTTATTCTATGGCTACACCTTC. Its translation is CASKSGQGLFYGYTF.

The chain recombines TRBV5-4 with TRBJ2-6; perhaps TRBD2 as D (5 bases). Trimming shortened V by 4 bases and J by 1 base, and 12 bases separated the two germline ends. Germline CDR1 and CDR2: SGHNT and YYREEE (reference sequence). The CDR3 spans 16 residues. The CDR3 loop is CASSPGRGSGANVLTF. The CDR3 DNA follows: TGTGCCAGCAGCCCTGGTCGGGGATCTGGGGCCAACGTCCTGACTTTC.

This clone was recorded a few times. The rearrangement links TRBV14 to TRBJ1-6, with D tentatively TRBD1 (6 bases). Germline V lookup: CDR1 SGHDN, CDR2 FVKESK. The CDR3 is 13 residues long. Trimming cost V 4 bases and J 9 bases, with 10 bases left between them. DNA for the CDR3: TGTGCCAGCAGCCGTGGACAGTTTTCACCCCTCCACTTT. Translated: CASSRGQFSPLHF.

This clone was observed a few times. The CDR3 reads CAWSLQSNEQFF. The CDR3 DNA follows: TGTGCCTGGAGTTTGCAGTCCAATGAGCAGTTCTTC. The chain recombines TRBV30 with TRBJ2-1; D not resolved. The CDR3 runs to 12 residues. Trimming shortened V by 2 bases and J by 6 bases, and 8 bases separated the two germline ends. Germline assignment: CDR1 GTSNPN and CDR2 SVGIG (reference sequence).

The chain combines TRBV9 with TRBJ2-2, with a weak D call TRBD2 (5 bases). CDR1 and CDR2 (germline): SGDLS, YYNGEE. Trimming took off 6 bases at V and 0 bases at J, with 12 bases between the two ends. The CDR3 spans 15 residues. DNA for the CDR3: TGTGCCAGCACCCCCGGTAGCGCGAACACCGGGGAGCTGTTTTTT. This encodes CASTPGSANTGELFF.

The chain is built from TRBV10-3 and TRBJ1-4; unclear D gene. The CDR3 spans 12 residues. Trimming left V 11 bases short and J 0 bases short, with 7 bases between. CDR1 and CDR2 (germline): ENHRY, SYGVKD. The CDR3 DNA sequence: TGTGCCGTACAAGCAACTAATGAAAAACTGTTTTTT. Its protein is CAVQATNEKLFF.

The rearrangement uses TRBV19 and TRBJ1-2, with TRBD1 identical over 8 bases. From germline, CDR1 is LNHDA and CDR2 SQIVND (reference sequence). The ends lost 6 bases at V and 2 bases at J; junction bases unmatched: 8. The CDR3 loop spans 15 amino acids. This CDR3 is CASSPDRAGNYGYTF. CDR3 coding DNA: TGTGCCAGTAGCCCGGACAGGGCAGGGAACTATGGCTACACCTTC.

The chain employs TRBV18 and TRBJ2-2, with a tentative D call TRBD1 (5 bases). V was cut by 3 bases and J by 3 bases, with 14 bases left in between. The germline gives CDR1 KGHSH, CDR2 LQKENI. CDR3 length: 16 amino acids. CDR3 sequence (DNA): TGTGCCAGCTCACCGCGTCAGGGTGCGGACACCGGGGAGCTGTTTTTT. Protein product: CASSPRQGADTGELFF.

This clone was counted a few times. This sequence joins TRBV7-3 and TRBJ2-7, with D possibly TRBD2 on 6 matching bases. Trimming left V 0 bases short and J 9 bases short, with 15 bases between. The CDR3 is 14 amino acids. In germline, CDR1 is SGHTA, CDR2 FQGTGA. CDR3 region: CASSLTSEGRPQYF. CDR3 nucleotides: TGTGCCAGCAGCTTAACTTCGGAGGGGCGACCGCAGTACTTC.

This chain uses TRBV14 with TRBJ1-2; D is ambiguous. In germline, CDR1 is SGHDN, CDR2 FVKESK. CDR3 length equals 13 residues. Trimming left V 3 bases short and J 1 base short, with 6 bases between. CDR3 amino acids: CASSHGINYGYTF. CDR3 nucleotides: TGTGCCAGCAGCCACGGGATTAACTATGGCTACACCTTC.

The chain has TRBV5-1 and TRBJ2-5; TRBD1 matches 8 bases. Per germline, CDR1 SGHRS and CDR2 YFSETQ. The junction had 2 bases not matched to a gene; V was cut back by 4 bases and J by 3 bases. This CDR3 has 13 amino acids. The CDR3 protein is CASSLQGEETQYF. The DNA of the CDR3 is TGCGCCAGCAGCCTACAGGGGGAAGAGACCCAGTACTTC.

The chain is built from TRBV12-3 or TRBV12-4 and TRBJ2-7; possible D gene TRBD2, 5 bases. Trimming removed 5 bases from V and 1 base from J, with 9 bases in between. This CDR3 is 13 amino acids long. DNA for the CDR3: TGTGCCAGCAGTCCCGGGGAGTCCTACGAGCAGTACTTC. It translates to CASSPGESYEQYF.